The 5 T cell receptor beta chains below were found in one sample sequenced in a study of cytotoxic CD8 clonotypes in ibrutinib-treated CLL (dated by TCRdb to about 2021). The library came from the immunoSEQ multiplex PCR assay. Entries here come from immuneACCESS through TCRdb and include only in-frame sequences with V and J called. Some clones fail to appear in such tables; in the studies checked, an unresolved V gene covers under half of the shortfall, and the cause of the remainder is unknown. This sample gives about 15,000 clones in total; approximately 58% of them show up just once. The ten largest clones add up to roughly 13% of the sample. The sequencing used PBMCs, collected before ibrutinib treatment. These receptors were collected from a human donor with chronic lymphocytic leukemia.

V and J are TRBV11-3 and TRBJ2-4, with TRBD2 matching over 10 bases. Germline V CDR1 and CDR2: SGHNT, YENEEA. After removal of 6 bases from V and 5 bases from J, the junction contained 4 bases not matched to a gene. The CDR3 length is 14 residues. This CDR3 is CASSSGGPENIQYF. The CDR3 bases are TGTGCCAGCAGTAGCGGGGGGCCCGAAAACATTCAGTACTTC.

This chain links TRBV5-1 with TRBJ1-1; 9 nucleotides match TRBD1. The CDR3 sequence is 16 residues long. The ends lost 4 bases at V and 11 bases at J; junction bases unmatched: 18. Germline loops: CDR1 SGHRS, CDR2 YFSETQ. The CDR3, as DNA: TGCGCCAGCAGCATAGCCTTTGGGACAGGGAAGGGAGATGCTTTCTTT. Its protein product is CASSIAFGTGKGDAFF.

The rearrangement joins TRBV19 to TRBJ1-2; the D gene is possibly TRBD1 (6 bases). The CDR3 runs 13 residues. Trimming took off 7 bases at V and 4 bases at J, with 13 bases between the two ends. The germline V gene has CDR1 LNHDA and CDR2 SQIVND (reference sequence). The CDR3 here is CASMSQGVYGYTF. The CDR3 DNA reads as TGTGCCAGTATGTCACAGGGTGTCTATGGCTACACCTTC.

This chain uses TRBV28 with TRBJ2-7; D is perhaps TRBD2 (5 bases). The CDR3 length is 16 residues. Germline CDR1 and CDR2: MDHEN and SYDVKM. Between the trimmed V and J ends, which lost 4 bases and 6 bases, there was a span of 22 bases. The CDR3: CASSSPYSALSGEQYF. The CDR3 coding sequence is TGTGCCAGCAGTTCCCCCTATAGCGCCCTTTCAGGCGAGCAGTACTTC.

The chain couples TRBV6-6 to TRBJ1-6; 9 positions match TRBD1. This CDR3 is built from 16 residues. The trim removed 0 bases at V and 9 bases at J, leaving 6 bases unmatched. Per the germline V gene, CDR1 is MNHNY and CDR2 is SVGAGI (reference sequence). For the CDR3, the DNA is TGTGCCAGCAGTTACTCGAGTGGGACAGGGACTTCACCCCTCCACTTT. Its translation is CASSYSSGTGTSPLHF.